These 2 T cell receptor beta chains share one sample of origin, sequenced in a study of neurological immune-mediated disorders. MiXCR, applied by TCRdb to the 5' RACE reads, yields one record per CDR3 protein. The data contain about 21,000 distinct CDR3 sequences, around 16% of them seen just once; the ten biggest clones take up around 15%. The specimen sequenced was PBMCs. The receptors were gathered from a female donor with HTLV-1-associated myelopathy (HAM/TSP).

The chain uses TRBV7-2 and TRBJ2-7; tentative D call: TRBD2 (6 bases). This CDR3 spans 14 amino acids. From germline, CDR1 is SGHTA and CDR2 FQGNSA. The V gene lost 5 bases and the J gene lost 4 bases, with 15 bases spanning the gap. The DNA of the CDR3 is TGTGCCAGCAGCCCTCTAGGAGGGACGTACGAGCAGTACTTC. Its translation: CASSPLGGTYEQYF.

This clonotype was found many times. This sequence joins TRBV4-2 and TRBJ2-3; 8 positions agree with TRBD2. Germline values: CDR1 LGHNA, CDR2 YNFKEQ. V lost 1 base and J lost 4; bases outside the gene matches: 1. This CDR3 region has 14 residues. This chain's CDR3 is CASSQAGGPDTQYF. CDR3 nucleotide sequence: TGTGCCAGCAGCCAAGCGGGAGGGCCAGATACGCAGTATTTT.